The source of this T cell receptor (beta chain) is a study of post-analysis software for immune sequencing data. Researchers reported that TCR beta cDNA libraries carried unique molecular identifiers. TCRdb ran MiXCR on the PCR reads and lists one entry per CDR3 protein. Of 600,000 to 750,000 distinct CDR3 sequences listed, over 45% were seen once; the top ten hold over 9%. Source material: blood. The receptor was isolated from a girl aged 2-9 years with multiple sclerosis.

This CDR3 reads CASSLAPLAGDTDTQYF. DNA for the CDR3: TGTGCCAGCAGCTTAGCCCCACTAGCGGGGGACACAGATACGCAGTATTTT. The rearrangement joins TRBV7-8 to TRBJ2-3, with TRBD2 identical over 11 bases. The V segment lost 0 bases and the J segment 2 bases; nucleotides outside the gene matches: 4. CDR1 and CDR2 from the germline V gene are SGHVS and FQNEAQ. This CDR3 is 17 amino acids long.